Below, 2 T cell receptor beta chains from the same sample are listed, as sequenced in a study of blood T cells in healthy people across ages. Sample-barcoded 5' priming and a J-beta primer mix drove a second PCR of about 7 to 11 cycles. TCRdb processed the 5' RACE reads anew with MiXCR; each CDR3 protein has one entry. The table includes hundreds of thousands of distinct CDR3 sequences, about 30% detected once. The sample consisted of blood. Every receptor here comes from a woman over 75 in good health.

The table lists this clonotype with many counts. This chain uses TRBV15 with TRBJ2-3; 11 bases agree with TRBD2. Germline V gene data show CDR1 as LNHNV and CDR2 as YYDKDF (reference sequence). The CDR3 runs 16 residues. The V segment lost 5 bases and the J segment 4 bases; nucleotides outside the gene matches: 8. The CDR3 coding sequence is TGTGCCACCAGCCCCCGAGGGACTAGCGGTGCAGATACGCAGTATTTT. It encodes CATSPRGTSGADTQYF.

The chain has TRBV20-1 and TRBJ1-5; 10 bases match TRBD1. Trimming took 3 bases from V and 7 from J; bases not matched to a gene: 9. The CDR3 has 15 amino acids. CDR1 and CDR2 from the germline V gene are DFQATT and SNEGSKA (reference sequence). In DNA, the CDR3 is TGCAGTGCTAGCTCCGGGACAGGGGAACGCCAGCCCCAGCATTTT. It encodes CSASSGTGERQPQHF.